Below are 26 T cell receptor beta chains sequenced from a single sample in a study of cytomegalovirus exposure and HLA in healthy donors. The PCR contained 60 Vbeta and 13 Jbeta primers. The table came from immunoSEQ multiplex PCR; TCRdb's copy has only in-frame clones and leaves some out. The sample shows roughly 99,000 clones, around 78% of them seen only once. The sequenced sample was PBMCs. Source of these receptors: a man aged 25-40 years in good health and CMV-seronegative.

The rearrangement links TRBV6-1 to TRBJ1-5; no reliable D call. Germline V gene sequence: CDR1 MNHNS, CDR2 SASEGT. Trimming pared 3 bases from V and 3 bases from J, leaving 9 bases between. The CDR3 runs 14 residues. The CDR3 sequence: CASSDGNPNQPQHF. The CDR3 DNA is TGTGCCAGCAGTGACGGGAATCCCAATCAGCCCCAGCATTTT.

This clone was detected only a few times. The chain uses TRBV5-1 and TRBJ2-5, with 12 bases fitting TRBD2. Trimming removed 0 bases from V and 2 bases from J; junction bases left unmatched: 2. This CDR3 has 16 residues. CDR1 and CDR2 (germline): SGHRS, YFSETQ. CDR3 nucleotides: TGCGCCAGCAGCTTGGGACTAGCGGGGGCACAAGAGACCCAGTACTTC. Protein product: CASSLGLAGAQETQYF. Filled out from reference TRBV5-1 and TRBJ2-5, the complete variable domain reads KAGVTQTPRYLIKTRGQQVTLSCSPISGHRSVSWYQQTPGQGLQFLFEYFSETQRNKGNFPGRFSGRQFSNSRSEMNVSTLELGDSALYLCASSLGLAGAQETQYFGPGTRLLVL.

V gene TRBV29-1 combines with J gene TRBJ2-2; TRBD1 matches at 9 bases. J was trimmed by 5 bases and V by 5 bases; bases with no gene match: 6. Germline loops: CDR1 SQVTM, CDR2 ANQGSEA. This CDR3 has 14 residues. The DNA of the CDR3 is TGCAGCGTTAACCCGGGACAGGGAACCGGGGAGCTGTTTTTT. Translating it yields CSVNPGQGTGELFF.

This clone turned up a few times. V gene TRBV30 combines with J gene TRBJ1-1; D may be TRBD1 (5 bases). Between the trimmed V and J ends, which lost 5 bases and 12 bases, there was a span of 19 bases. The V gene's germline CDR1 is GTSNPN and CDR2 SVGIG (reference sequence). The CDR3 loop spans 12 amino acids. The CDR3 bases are TGTGCCTGGCGTCCCCCGGGGGGTGGTCCTTTCTTT. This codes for CAWRPPGGGPFF. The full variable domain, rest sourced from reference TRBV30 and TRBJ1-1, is SQTIHQWPATLVQPVGSPLSLECTVEGTSNPNLYWYRQAAGRGLQLLFYSVGIGQISSEVPQNLSASRPQDRQFILSSKKLLLSDSGFYLCAWRPPGGGPFFGQGTRLTVV.

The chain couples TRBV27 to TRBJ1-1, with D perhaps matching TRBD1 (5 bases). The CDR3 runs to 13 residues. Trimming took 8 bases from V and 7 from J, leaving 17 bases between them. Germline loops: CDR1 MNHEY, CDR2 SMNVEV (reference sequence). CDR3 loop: CASQFLGGGEAFF. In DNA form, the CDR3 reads TGTGCCAGCCAGTTCTTGGGGGGGGGTGAAGCTTTCTTT.

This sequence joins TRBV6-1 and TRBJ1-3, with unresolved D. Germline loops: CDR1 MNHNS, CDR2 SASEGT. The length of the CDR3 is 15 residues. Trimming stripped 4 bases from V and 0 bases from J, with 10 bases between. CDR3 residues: CASSVVRGSGNTIYF. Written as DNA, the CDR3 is TGTGCCAGCAGTGTTGTCCGGGGCTCTGGAAACACCATATATTTT.

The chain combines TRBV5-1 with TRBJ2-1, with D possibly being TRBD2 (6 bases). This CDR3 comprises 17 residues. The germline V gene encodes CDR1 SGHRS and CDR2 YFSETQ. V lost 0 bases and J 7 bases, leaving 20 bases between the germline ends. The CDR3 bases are TGCGCCAGCAGCTTGGCCTTTGGCGGGATGGGGAGGAATGAGCAGTTCTTC. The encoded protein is CASSLAFGGMGRNEQFF.

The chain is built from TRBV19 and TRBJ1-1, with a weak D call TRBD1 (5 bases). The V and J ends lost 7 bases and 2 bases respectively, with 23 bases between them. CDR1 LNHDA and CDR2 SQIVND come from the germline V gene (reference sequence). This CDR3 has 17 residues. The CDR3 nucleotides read TGTGCCAGTACTCACATAGGGGCGGGACGGAAAAACACTGAAGCTTTCTTT. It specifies CASTHIGAGRKNTEAFF.

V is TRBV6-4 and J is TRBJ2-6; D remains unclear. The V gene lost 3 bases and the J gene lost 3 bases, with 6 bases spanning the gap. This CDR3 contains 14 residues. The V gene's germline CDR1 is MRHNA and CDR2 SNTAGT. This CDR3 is CASSEERGANVLTF. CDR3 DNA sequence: TGTGCCAGCAGTGAGGAGCGTGGGGCCAACGTCCTGACTTTC.

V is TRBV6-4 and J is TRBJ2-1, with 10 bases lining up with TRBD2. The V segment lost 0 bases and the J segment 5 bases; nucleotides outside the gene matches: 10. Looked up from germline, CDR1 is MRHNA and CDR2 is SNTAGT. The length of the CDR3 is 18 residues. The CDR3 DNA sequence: TGTGCCAGCAGTGACTCGCCCGCTAGCGGGGGAGTCCACAATGAGCAGTTCTTC. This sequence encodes CASSDSPASGGVHNEQFF.

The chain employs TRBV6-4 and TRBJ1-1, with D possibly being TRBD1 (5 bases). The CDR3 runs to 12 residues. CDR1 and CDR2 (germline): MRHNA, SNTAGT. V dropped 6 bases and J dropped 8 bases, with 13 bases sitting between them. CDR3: CASSGLGGEAFF. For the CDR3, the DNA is TGTGCCAGCAGCGGCCTGGGGGGGGAAGCTTTCTTT.

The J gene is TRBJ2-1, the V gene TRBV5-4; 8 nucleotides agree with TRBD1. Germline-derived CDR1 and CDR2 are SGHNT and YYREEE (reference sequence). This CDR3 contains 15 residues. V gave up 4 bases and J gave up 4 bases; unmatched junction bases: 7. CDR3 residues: CASSRPGQVYNEQFF. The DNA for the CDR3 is TGTGCCAGCAGCCGTCCGGGACAGGTGTACAATGAGCAGTTCTTC. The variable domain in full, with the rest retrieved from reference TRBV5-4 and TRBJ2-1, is ETGVTQSPTHLIKTRGQQVTLRCSSQSGHNTVSWYQQALGQGPQFIFQYYREEENGRGNFPPRFSGLQFPNYSSELNVNALELDDSALYLCASSRPGQVYNEQFFGPGTRLTVL.

The CDR3 loop is CAWTGTYNSPLHF. For the CDR3, the DNA is TGTGCCTGGACCGGGACTTATAATTCACCCCTCCACTTT. The chain joins TRBV30 to TRBJ1-6; tentative D call: TRBD1 (5 bases). This CDR3 spans 13 amino acids. Germline V gene sequence: CDR1 GTSNPN, CDR2 SVGIG (reference sequence). V was clipped by 4 bases and J by 4 bases, with 8 bases between them.

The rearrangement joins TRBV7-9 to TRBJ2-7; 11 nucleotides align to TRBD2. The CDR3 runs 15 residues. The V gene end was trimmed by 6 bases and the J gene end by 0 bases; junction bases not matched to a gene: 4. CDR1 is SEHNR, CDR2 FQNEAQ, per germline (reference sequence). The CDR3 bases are TGTGCCAGCAGTCGACTAGCGGGGAGCTCCTACGAGCAGTACTTC. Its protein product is CASSRLAGSSYEQYF.

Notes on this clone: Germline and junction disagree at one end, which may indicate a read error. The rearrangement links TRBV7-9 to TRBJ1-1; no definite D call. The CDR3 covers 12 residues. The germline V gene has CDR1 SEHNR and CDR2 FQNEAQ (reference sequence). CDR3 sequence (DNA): TGTTCCAGCAGCCATACGGTCACTGAAGCTTTCTTT. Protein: CSSSHTVTEAFF.

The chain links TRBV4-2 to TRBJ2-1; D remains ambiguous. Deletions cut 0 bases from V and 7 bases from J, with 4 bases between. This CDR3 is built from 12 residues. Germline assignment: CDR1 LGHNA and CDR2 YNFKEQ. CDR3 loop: CASSQDRNEQFF. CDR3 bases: TGTGCCAGCAGCCAAGATCGGAATGAGCAGTTCTTC.

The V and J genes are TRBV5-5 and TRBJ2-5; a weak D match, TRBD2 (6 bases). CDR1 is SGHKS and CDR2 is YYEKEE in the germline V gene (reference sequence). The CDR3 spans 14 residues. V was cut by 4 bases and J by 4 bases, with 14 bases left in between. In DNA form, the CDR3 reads TGTGCCAGCAGCAGGATGGCGGGGAGAGAGACCCAGTACTTC. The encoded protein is CASSRMAGRETQYF.

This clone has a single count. The CDR3 nucleotides are TGTGCCAGCAGCTTTGTTAGCGGGAGGGCCTACGAGCAGTACTTC. Protein sequence: CASSFVSGRAYEQYF. J is TRBJ2-7 and V is TRBV5-4, with 11 bases that match TRBD2. The CDR3 totals 15 residues. CDR1 is SGHNT and CDR2 is YYREEE in the germline V gene (reference sequence). V dropped 2 bases and J dropped 2; count of bases not matched to a gene: 3. Full variable domain (rest looked up from reference TRBV5-4 and TRBJ2-7): ETGVTQSPTHLIKTRGQQVTLRCSSQSGHNTVSWYQQALGQGPQFIFQYYREEENGRGNFPPRFSGLQFPNYSSELNVNALELDDSALYLCASSFVSGRAYEQYFGPGTRLTVT.

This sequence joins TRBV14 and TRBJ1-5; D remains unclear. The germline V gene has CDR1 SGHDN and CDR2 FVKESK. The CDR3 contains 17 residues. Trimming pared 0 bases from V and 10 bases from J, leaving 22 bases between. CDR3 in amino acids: CASSQDPRSGTFEPQHF. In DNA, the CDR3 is TGTGCCAGCAGCCAAGACCCGCGGTCCGGAACATTTGAACCCCAGCATTTT.

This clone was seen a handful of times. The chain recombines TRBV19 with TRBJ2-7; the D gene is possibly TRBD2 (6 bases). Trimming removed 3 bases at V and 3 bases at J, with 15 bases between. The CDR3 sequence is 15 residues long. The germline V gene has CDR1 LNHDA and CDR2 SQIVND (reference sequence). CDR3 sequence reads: CASSISTGELYEQYF. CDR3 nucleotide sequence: TGTGCCAGTAGTATCTCGACGGGAGAACTCTACGAGCAGTACTTC.

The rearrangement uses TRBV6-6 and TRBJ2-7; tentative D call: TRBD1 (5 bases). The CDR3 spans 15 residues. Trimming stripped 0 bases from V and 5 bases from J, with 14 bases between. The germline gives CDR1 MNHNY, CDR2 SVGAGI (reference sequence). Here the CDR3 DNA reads TGTGCCAGCAGTTACTCGGAGCTGCAGGGCCACGAGCAGTACTTC. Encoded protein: CASSYSELQGHEQYF.

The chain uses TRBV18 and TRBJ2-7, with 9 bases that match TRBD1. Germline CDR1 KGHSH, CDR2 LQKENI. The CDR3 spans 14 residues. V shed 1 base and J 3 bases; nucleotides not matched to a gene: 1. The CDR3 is CASSPRTGDYEQYF. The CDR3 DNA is TGTGCCAGCTCACCACGGACAGGGGACTACGAGCAGTACTTC.

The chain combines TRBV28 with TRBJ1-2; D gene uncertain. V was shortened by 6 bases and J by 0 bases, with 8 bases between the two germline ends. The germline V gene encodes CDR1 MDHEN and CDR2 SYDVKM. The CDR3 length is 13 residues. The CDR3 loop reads CASSKQTNYGYTF. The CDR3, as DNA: TGTGCCAGCAGCAAACAAACTAACTATGGCTACACCTTC.

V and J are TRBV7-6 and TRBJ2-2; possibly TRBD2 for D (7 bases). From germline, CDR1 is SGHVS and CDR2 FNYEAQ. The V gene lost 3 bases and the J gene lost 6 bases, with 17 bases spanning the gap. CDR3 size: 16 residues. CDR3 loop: CASSFAVGGPSGELFF. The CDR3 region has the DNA TGTGCCAGCAGCTTTGCCGTGGGGGGGCCCTCCGGGGAGCTGTTTTTT.

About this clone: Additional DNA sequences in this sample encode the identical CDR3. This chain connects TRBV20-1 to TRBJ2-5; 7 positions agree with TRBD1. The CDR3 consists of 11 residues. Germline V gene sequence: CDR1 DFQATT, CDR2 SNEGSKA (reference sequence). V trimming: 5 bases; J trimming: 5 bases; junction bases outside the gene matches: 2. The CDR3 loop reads CSADRAETQYF. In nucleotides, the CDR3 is TGCAGTGCTGACAGGGCTGAGACCCAGTACTTC.

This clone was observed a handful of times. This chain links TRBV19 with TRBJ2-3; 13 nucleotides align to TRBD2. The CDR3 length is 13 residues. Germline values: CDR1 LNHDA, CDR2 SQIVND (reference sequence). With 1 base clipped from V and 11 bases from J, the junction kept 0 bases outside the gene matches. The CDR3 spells CASSIGTSGGQYF. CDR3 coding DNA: TGTGCCAGTAGTATAGGGACTAGCGGGGGGCAGTATTTT. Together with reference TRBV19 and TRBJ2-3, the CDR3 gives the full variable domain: DGGITQSPKYLFRKEGQNVTLSCEQNLNHDAMYWYRQDPGQGLRLIYYSQIVNDFQKGDIAEGYSVSREKKESFPLTVTSAQKNPTAFYLCASSIGTSGGQYFGPGTRLTVL.